These 11 T cell receptor beta chains share one sample of origin, sequenced in a study of blood T cell repertoires in COVID-19. Using immunoSEQ multiplex PCR, the repertoire was profiled, and TCRdb retains in-frame clones only, with some absent. The data show approximately 300,000 clones, around nine tenths seen once. The sequenced sample consisted of PBMCs or T cells enriched from blood (not recorded which). The receptors stem from a man aged 55 to 69 who had recovered from COVID-19.

This clone was found a few times. This chain joins TRBV29-1 and TRBJ2-6; 7 bases match TRBD1. Germline loops: CDR1 SQVTM, CDR2 ANQGSEA. CDR3 length equals 16 residues. The CDR3 is CSALIRQGLGANVLTF. CDR3 sequence (DNA): TGCAGTGCACTCATTAGACAGGGTCTAGGGGCCAACGTCCTGACTTTC.

The CDR3 is CASTVSGEAFF. DNA for the CDR3: TGTGCCAGCACGGTGAGCGGGGAGGCTTTCTTT. This rearrangement joins TRBV2 to TRBJ1-1; D not certain. The CDR3 runs 11 residues. V shed 7 bases and J shed 11 bases, with 14 bases lying between them. The germline gives CDR1 SNHLY, CDR2 FYNNEI.

J is TRBJ2-7 and V is TRBV9, with TRBD2 identical over 7 bases. CDR1 SGDLS and CDR2 YYNGEE come from the germline V gene. V was pared by 0 bases and J by 6 bases, with 9 bases of the junction left unmatched. The CDR3 extends over 15 amino acids. The CDR3 here is CASSVDGGSPAEQYF. CDR3 DNA sequence: TGTGCCAGCAGCGTAGATGGCGGGAGTCCCGCCGAGCAGTACTTC.

This clone was picked up one time. The V and J genes are TRBV2 and TRBJ1-6; TRBD1 matches at 9 bases. With 6 bases clipped from V and 7 bases from J, the junction kept 10 bases outside the gene matches. CDR1 SNHLY and CDR2 FYNNEI come from the germline V gene. CDR3 length: 16 residues. CDR3: CASSPQGQGGNSPLHF. As DNA, the CDR3 is TGTGCCAGCAGCCCCCAGGGACAGGGCGGCAATTCACCCCTCCACTTT.

This rearrangement joins TRBV10-2 to TRBJ1-4; D remains unclear. Per germline, CDR1 WSHSY and CDR2 SAAADI. The CDR3 covers 16 residues. The V end was cut by 2 bases, the J end by 0 bases, with 10 bases between. The CDR3 DNA is TGCGCCAGCAGTGAGGGAGGGTTTGCAACTAATGAAAAACTGTTTTTT. It codes for CASSEGGFATNEKLFF.

The chain joins TRBV9 to TRBJ1-4, with 9 nucleotides matching TRBD1. The ends lost 0 bases at V and 5 bases at J; junction bases unmatched: 2. The CDR3 length is 15 residues. Germline V gene lookup returns CDR1 SGDLS and CDR2 YYNGEE. The CDR3 protein is CASSVVDRGNEKLFF. The CDR3 DNA reads TGTGCCAGCAGCGTAGTAGACAGGGGGAATGAAAAACTGTTTTTT.

CDR3 residues: CASSEMWAALNTEAFF. The CDR3 nucleotides are TGTGCCAGCAGTGAAATGTGGGCAGCCCTGAACACTGAAGCTTTCTTT. The genes are TRBV2 and TRBJ1-1; D call uncertain. The CDR3 contains 16 residues. V was shortened by 2 bases and J by 0 bases, with 13 bases between the two germline ends. Germline V gives CDR1 SNHLY, CDR2 FYNNEI. Full variable domain (rest looked up from reference TRBV2 and TRBJ1-1): EPEVTQTPSHQVTQMGQEVILRCVPISNHLYFYWYRQILGQKVEFLVSFYNNEISEKSEIFDDQFSVERPDGSNFTLKIRSTKLEDSAMYFCASSEMWAALNTEAFFGQGTRLTVV.

The table lists this clone with a count of one. The gene calls are TRBV6-4 and TRBJ1-2; 12 bases map to TRBD1. Germline CDR1 is MRHNA and CDR2 is SNTAGT. After removal of 6 bases from V and 4 bases from J, the junction contained 12 bases not matched to a gene. The CDR3 length is 17 residues. In nucleotides, the CDR3 is TGTGCCAGCAGGGGCTTCGGGGACAGGGGGCGCTTCTATGGCTACACCTTC. Protein: CASRGFGDRGRFYGYTF.

V usage is TRBV5-1 and J usage is TRBJ2-1, with 9 bases that match TRBD1. CDR3 size: 17 residues. The J segment lost 3 bases and the V segment lost 5 bases, leaving 12 bases of the junction unmatched. Germline loops: CDR1 SGHRS, CDR2 YFSETQ. CDR3 sequence reads: CASSYFTGQGSYNEQFF. CDR3 DNA sequence: TGCGCCAGCAGTTATTTTACGGGACAGGGAAGCTACAATGAGCAGTTCTTC. Looking up the rest from reference TRBV5-1 and TRBJ2-1 gives the full variable domain: KAGVTQTPRYLIKTRGQQVTLSCSPISGHRSVSWYQQTPGQGLQFLFEYFSETQRNKGNFPGRFSGRQFSNSRSEMNVSTLELGDSALYLCASSYFTGQGSYNEQFFGPGTRLTVL.

This chain uses TRBV29-1 with TRBJ1-2; D gene ambiguous. V gave up 5 bases and J gave up 4 bases, with 14 bases separating them. Germline V gives CDR1 SQVTM, CDR2 ANQGSEA. The CDR3 spans 13 residues. The DNA of the CDR3 is TGCAGCGTTTCGAAACAGCACTTCTATGGCTACACCTTC. Translating it yields CSVSKQHFYGYTF. The full variable domain, its missing parts supplied by reference TRBV29-1 and TRBJ1-2, is SAVISQKPSRDICQRGTSLTIQCQVDSQVTMMFWYRQQPGQSLTLIATANQGSEATYESGFVIDKFPISRPNLTFSTLTVSNMSPEDSSIYLCSVSKQHFYGYTFGSGTRLTVV.

CDR3 DNA: TGTGCCAGCAGTCCTCGGACGGGAGAGGAGCTGTTTTTT. Translating gives CASSPRTGEELFF. The chain joins TRBV27 to TRBJ2-2, with D possibly TRBD2 on 6 matching bases. Germline loops: CDR1 MNHEY, CDR2 SMNVEV (reference sequence). The CDR3 covers 13 residues. The V gene lost 5 bases and the J gene lost 10 bases, with 14 bases spanning the gap.